A selection of T cell receptor beta chains follows, all from one sample in a study of shared clonotypes between healthy human individuals. Sequencing was performed with immunoSEQ multiplex PCR; in TCRdb, only in-frame clones are kept and a portion is missing. This sample has 2 million to 2.5 million clones, with approximately 95% found just once. The source material was naive CD4+ T cells from PBMCs. All receptors come from a man younger than 35 in good health. Some clones in this sample may be carry-over from other donors' samples. Each CDR3 is given with its conserved first and last residue. Fields, in order: clone size, J gene, V gene, CDR3 protein. The size of a clone is reported for some rows only, either as once, few or many, or as a class for expanded clones.

abundance: once
j_gene: TRBJ1-3
v_gene: TRBV10-2
CDR3aa: CATQPGGPSGNTIYF

abundance: NA
j_gene: TRBJ2-3
v_gene: TRBV20-1
CDR3aa: CSASTGTMQYF

abundance: NA
j_gene: TRBJ1-2
v_gene: TRBV5-1
CDR3aa: CASSLSGTGPQYGYTF

abundance: NA
j_gene: TRBJ1-5
v_gene: TRBV4-2
CDR3aa: CASSPDRAGQPQHF

abundance: NA
j_gene: TRBJ2-1
v_gene: TRBV18
CDR3aa: CASSPARANEQFF

abundance: NA
j_gene: TRBJ1-1
v_gene: TRBV28
CDR3aa: CASRDRGLNTEAFF

abundance: NA
j_gene: TRBJ2-3
v_gene: TRBV9
CDR3aa: CASSRLGEADTQYF

abundance: NA
j_gene: TRBJ2-2
v_gene: TRBV7-9
CDR3aa: CASSYALEAGNTGELFF

abundance: NA
j_gene: TRBJ2-1
v_gene: TRBV28
CDR3aa: CASKKGTEPYNEQFF

abundance: NA
j_gene: TRBJ1-2
v_gene: TRBV19
CDR3aa: CASSSRRPLGYTF

abundance: NA
j_gene: TRBJ1-1
v_gene: TRBV28
CDR3aa: CASSWGAVMNTEAFF

abundance: once
j_gene: TRBJ2-5
v_gene: TRBV19
CDR3aa: CASSYRGWETQYF

abundance: once
j_gene: TRBJ1-2
v_gene: TRBV5-4
CDR3aa: CASSPDRSNYGYTF

abundance: NA
j_gene: TRBJ1-2
v_gene: TRBV14
CDR3aa: CASSDGIYYGYTF

abundance: few
j_gene: TRBJ1-1
v_gene: TRBV20-1
CDR3aa: CRGRLGTEAFF

abundance: NA
j_gene: TRBJ2-2
v_gene: TRBV18
CDR3aa: CASSPTSWGTGELFF

abundance: NA
j_gene: TRBJ2-7
v_gene: TRBV9
CDR3aa: CASSVGGTFVSEQYF

abundance: NA
j_gene: TRBJ1-3
v_gene: TRBV2
CDR3aa: CASTPGGHASYIF

abundance: NA
j_gene: TRBJ1-5
v_gene: TRBV28
CDR3aa: CASSPNTGGSNQPQHF

abundance: NA
j_gene: TRBJ1-1
v_gene: TRBV7-9
CDR3aa: CASSPDRWETEAFF

abundance: NA
j_gene: TRBJ1-1
v_gene: TRBV7-9
CDR3aa: CASSSQRMNTEAFF

abundance: once
j_gene: TRBJ2-7
v_gene: TRBV18
CDR3aa: CASSPLGTPGAYEQYF

abundance: NA
j_gene: TRBJ2-3
v_gene: TRBV7-9
CDR3aa: CASSFSADTQYF

abundance: NA
j_gene: TRBJ2-5
v_gene: TRBV30
CDR3aa: CAWSPLARTQYF